Included here is one T cell receptor (beta chain) sequence, with context. Its antigen is undetermined. The sample belongs to a study of monozygotic twins with inflammatory bowel disease. Notes on the study in general: On the inverse Simpson index, IBD patients scored lower for TCRbeta diversity than healthy co-twins. A single strong clonotype or signal linked to IBD was not supported.

CDR1 SGHDT and CDR2 YYEEEE come from the germline V gene. This CDR3 has 14 residues. Incorporation of UMIs carrying a 6-nucleotide sample barcode was performed by template switching. TCRalpha and TCRbeta cDNA was put through two nested PCRs of roughly 16 and 10 cycles. TCRdb reprocessed the 5' RACE reads, with one entry per CDR3 protein and no DNA. The table for this sample gives about 170,000 distinct CDR3 sequences. The TCR originated in a human donor with ulcerative colitis or Crohn's disease, or a healthy co-twin of an affected twin (not recorded which). The sample consisted of blood. The V and J genes are TRBV5-6 and TRBJ2-1; no DNA is available, so the TRBD2 call from TCRdb remains unchecked. The CDR3 loop is CASGGTSGRSEQFF. Variable domain in full (rest from reference TRBV5-6 and TRBJ2-1): DAGVTQSPTHLIKTRGQQVTLRCSPKSGHDTVSWYQQALGQGPQFIFQYYEEEERQRGNFPDRFSGHQFPNYSSELNVNALLLGDSALYLCASGGTSGRSEQFFGPGTRLTVL.